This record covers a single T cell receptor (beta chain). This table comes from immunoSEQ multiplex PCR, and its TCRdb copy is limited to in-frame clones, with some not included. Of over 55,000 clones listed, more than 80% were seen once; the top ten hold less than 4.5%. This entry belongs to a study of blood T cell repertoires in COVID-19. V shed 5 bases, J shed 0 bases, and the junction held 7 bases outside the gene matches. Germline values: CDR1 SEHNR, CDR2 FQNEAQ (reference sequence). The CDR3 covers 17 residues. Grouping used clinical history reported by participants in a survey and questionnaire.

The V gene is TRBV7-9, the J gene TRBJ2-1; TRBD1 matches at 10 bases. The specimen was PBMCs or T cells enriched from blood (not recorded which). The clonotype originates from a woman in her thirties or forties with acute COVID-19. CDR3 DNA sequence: TGTGCCAGCAGCAAACATCGGACAGGGGGCTCCTACAATGAGCAGTTCTTC. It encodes CASSKHRTGGSYNEQFF.